This entry concerns a single T cell receptor beta chain. There is no known antigen for this receptor. No much larger clonotype is one base removed from it; base qualities were not supplied. This specimen comes from a study of T cell responses to AZD1222 COVID-19 vaccine (dated by TCRdb to about 2021). Concerning the study at large: AZD1222 recipients with second doses at about 4 weeks or about 12 weeks were pooled, because spike-specific TCR depth and breadth did not differ between schedules. A total of 230 to 250 trial participants underwent TCR sequencing, of whom 200 to 220 had received two doses of AZD1222 and 26 had received two doses of the MenACWY control vaccine. Trial participants were enrolled by age into 18-55, 56-69 and 70-plus year subgroups, with about 150, 28 and 57 TCR-sequenced participants respectively. The paper as a whole reports these results and caveats: The vaccine-associated CD4 TCRs covered the entire spike protein, and the dominant responses fell in regions 160-218 and 743-854. Spike-specific TCR breadth and depth rose significantly after two AZD1222 doses compared with day 0 and with MenACWY recipients. Conclusions about previously exposed vaccinees are limited, since just 6 or 7 AZD1222 recipients were seropositive for SARS-CoV-2 at baseline. Because no samples from the day 14 peak response were available, repertoires could be characterized only after the peak T cell response. The 56-69-year group was small, and its depth increase did not reach significance, likely because of low power. Participants were mostly white British, with more females than males. The authors suggested clonal diversity may have been underestimated. Nearly half of unique spike-specific TCRs reportedly recognized epitopes outside regions mutated in the B.1.351 and B.1.1.7 variants.

Ends trimmed: V by 2 bases, J by 0 bases; bases unmatched to a gene: 2. CDR1 and CDR2, looked up from the germline V gene, are SGHRS and YFSETQ. The CDR3 starts with the cysteine, ends with the phenylalanine, and has 16 residues. The retained sequence is limited to the CDR3, 48 bases, with the frame set at the first base. The CDR3 regions of human TCRbeta chains were analyzed by immunosequencing. From the authors' description of their analysis: Repertoire TCRs were matched against a reference library of SARS-CoV-2-specific TCRs generated with the MIRA antigen-specificity platform. Breadth was defined as the fraction of unique TCRs that were SARS-CoV-2-associated, and depth was defined as the fraction of total T cells that were SARS-CoV-2-associated. Using the MIRA data, every spike-specific TCR was mapped to the spike region that the TCR reacted to and assigned to either a CD4 or a CD8 class. Log10-transformed breadth and depth values were compared by one-way ANOVA with Sidak's multiple comparisons tests. What TCRdb holds here is the immuneACCESS table cut down to in-frame rearrangements. Part of the clones is not present; checked against another copy, under half of the missing clones reflect an unresolved V gene, and the others are unexplained. V and J calls plus clone size are reproduced from that table; the DNA served to infer D and trimming. The sample contains about 99,000 clones, approximately 88% of them found a single time. The ten largest clonotypes hold 20% of the sample.

Read against the paper, the sample's time point label means: baseline before first vaccination. Vaccinee samples came from UK trials COV001 and COV002, including a single-blind randomized controlled phase 2/3 trial of AZD1222 (ChAdOx1 nCoV-19) in healthy adults. For TCRbeta chain sequencing, PBMC samples were collected from trial participants at day 0 and at day 28 after the second dose. The starting material was peripheral blood, obtained on day 0 of AZD1222 vaccination. The receptor was isolated from an adult in good health. The chain employs TRBV5-1 and TRBJ2-3; 11 bases in between match TRBD2. The DNA sequence follows: TGCGCCAGCAGCTTCGGGACTAGCGGTAGCACAGATACGCAGTATTTT. It codes for CASSFGTSGSTDTQYF.